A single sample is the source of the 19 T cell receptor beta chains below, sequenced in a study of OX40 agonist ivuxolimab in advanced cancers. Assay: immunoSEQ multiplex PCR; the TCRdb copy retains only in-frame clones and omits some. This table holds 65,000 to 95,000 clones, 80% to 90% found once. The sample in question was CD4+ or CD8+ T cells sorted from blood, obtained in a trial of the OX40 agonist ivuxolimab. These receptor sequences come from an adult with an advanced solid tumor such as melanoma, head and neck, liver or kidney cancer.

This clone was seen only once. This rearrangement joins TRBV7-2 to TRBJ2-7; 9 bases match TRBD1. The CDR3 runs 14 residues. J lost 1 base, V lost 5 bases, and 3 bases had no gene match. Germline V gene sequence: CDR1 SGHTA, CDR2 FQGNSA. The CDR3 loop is CASSVTGGSYEQYV. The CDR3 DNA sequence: TGTGCCAGCAGCGTGACAGGGGGTTCCTACGAGCAGTACGTC.

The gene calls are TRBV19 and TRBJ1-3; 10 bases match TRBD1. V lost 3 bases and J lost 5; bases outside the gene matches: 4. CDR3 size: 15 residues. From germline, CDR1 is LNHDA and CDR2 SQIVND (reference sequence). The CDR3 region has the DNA TGTGCCAGTAGTATTTGGGACAGGGGCAGAAACACCATATATTTT. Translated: CASSIWDRGRNTIYF.

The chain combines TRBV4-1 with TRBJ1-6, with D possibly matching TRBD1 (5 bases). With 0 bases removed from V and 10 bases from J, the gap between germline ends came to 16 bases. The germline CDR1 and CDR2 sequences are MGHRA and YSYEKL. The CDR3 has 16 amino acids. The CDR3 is CASSQDGRDLWSPLHF. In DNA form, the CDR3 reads TGCGCCAGCAGCCAAGATGGGCGGGACCTTTGGTCACCCCTCCACTTT.

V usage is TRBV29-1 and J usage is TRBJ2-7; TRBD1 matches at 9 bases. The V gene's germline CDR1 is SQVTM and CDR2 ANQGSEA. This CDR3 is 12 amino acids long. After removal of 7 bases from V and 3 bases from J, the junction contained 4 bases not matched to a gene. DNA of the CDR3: TGCAGCGCCGAGACAGGGGGCTACGAGCAGTACTTC. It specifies CSAETGGYEQYF.

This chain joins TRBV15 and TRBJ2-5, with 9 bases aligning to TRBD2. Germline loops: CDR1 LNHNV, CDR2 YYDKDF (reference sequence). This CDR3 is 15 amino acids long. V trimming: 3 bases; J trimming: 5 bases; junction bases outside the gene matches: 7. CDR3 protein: CATSSGGGAAETQYF. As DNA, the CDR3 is TGTGCCACCAGCAGTGGCGGGGGGGCCGCGGAGACCCAGTACTTC.

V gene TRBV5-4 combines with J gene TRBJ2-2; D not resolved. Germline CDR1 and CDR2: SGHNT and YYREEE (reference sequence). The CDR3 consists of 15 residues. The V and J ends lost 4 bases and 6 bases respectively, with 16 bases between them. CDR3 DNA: TGTGCCAGCAGCGTCAAGGCAATACCCCCCGGGGAGCTGTTTTTT. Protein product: CASSVKAIPPGELFF.

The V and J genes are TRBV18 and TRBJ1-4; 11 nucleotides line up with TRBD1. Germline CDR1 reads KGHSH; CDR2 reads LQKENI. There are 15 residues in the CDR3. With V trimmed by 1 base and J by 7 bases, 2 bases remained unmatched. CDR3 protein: CASSPQGQGVEKLFF. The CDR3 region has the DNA TGTGCCAGCTCACCACAGGGACAGGGGGTTGAAAAACTGTTTTTT.

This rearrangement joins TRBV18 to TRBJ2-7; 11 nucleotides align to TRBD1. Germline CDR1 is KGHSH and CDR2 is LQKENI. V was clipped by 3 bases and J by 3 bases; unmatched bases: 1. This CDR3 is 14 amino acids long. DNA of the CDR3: TGTGCCAGCTCACCGGGACAGGGGGTCTACGAGCAGTACGTC. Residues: CASSPGQGVYEQYV.

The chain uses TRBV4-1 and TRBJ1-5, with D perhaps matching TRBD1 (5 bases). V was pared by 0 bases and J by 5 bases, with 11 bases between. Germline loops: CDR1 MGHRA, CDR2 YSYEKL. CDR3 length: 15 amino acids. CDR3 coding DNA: TGCGCCAGCAGCCAAGAGCTGTGGGGGGATCAGCCCCAGCATTTT. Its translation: CASSQELWGDQPQHF.

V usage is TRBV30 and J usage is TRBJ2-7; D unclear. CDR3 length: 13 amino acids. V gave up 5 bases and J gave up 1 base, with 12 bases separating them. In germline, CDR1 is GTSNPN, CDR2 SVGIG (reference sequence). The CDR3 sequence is CAWSSGRSYEQYF. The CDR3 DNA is TGTGCCTGGTCCTCCGGGCGTTCCTACGAGCAGTACTTC.

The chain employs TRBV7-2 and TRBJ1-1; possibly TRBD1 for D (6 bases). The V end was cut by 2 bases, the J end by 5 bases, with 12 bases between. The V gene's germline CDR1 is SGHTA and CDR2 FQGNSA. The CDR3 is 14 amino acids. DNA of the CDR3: TGTGCCAGCAGCTTACGGCAGGGGAGTACTGAAGCTTTCTTT. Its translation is CASSLRQGSTEAFF.

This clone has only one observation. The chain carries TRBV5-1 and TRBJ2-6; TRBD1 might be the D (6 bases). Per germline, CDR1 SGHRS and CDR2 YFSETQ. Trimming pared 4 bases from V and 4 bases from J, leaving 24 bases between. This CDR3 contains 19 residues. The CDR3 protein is CASSGKRDKPTSGANVLTF. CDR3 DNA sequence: TGCGCCAGCAGCGGAAAACGGGACAAGCCGACTTCCGGGGCCAACGTCCTGACTTTC.

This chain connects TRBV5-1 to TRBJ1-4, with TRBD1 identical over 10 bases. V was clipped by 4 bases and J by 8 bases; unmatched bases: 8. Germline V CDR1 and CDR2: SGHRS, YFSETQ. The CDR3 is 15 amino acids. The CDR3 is CASSLAGTGEEKLFF. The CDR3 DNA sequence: TGCGCCAGCAGCCTGGCAGGGACAGGGGAAGAAAAACTGTTTTTT.

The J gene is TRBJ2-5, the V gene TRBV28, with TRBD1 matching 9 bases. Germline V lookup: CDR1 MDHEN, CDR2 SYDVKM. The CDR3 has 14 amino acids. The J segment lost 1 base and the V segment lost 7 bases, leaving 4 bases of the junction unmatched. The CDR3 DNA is TGTGCCAGCAACCGACAGGGGGGCCAAGAGACCCAGTACTTC. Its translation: CASNRQGGQETQYF.

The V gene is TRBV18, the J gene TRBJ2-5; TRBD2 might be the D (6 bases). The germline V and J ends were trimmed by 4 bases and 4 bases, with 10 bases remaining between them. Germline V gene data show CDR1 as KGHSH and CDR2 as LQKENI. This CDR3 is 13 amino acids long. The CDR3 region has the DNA TGTGCCAGCTCACGGGGAGGAGGAGAGACCCAGTACTTC. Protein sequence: CASSRGGGETQYF.

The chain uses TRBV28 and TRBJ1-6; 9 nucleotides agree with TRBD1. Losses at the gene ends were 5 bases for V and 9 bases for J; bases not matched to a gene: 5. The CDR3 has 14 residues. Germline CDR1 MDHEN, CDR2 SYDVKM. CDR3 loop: CASSGGTGISPLHF. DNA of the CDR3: TGTGCCAGCAGTGGGGGGACAGGGATTTCACCCCTCCACTTT.

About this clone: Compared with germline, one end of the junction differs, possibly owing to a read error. Written as DNA, the CDR3 is TGTGCTAGCAGCCCCTGGGACCGGCAGGACACTGAAGCTTTCTTT. It translates to CASSPWDRQDTEAFF. V usage is TRBV7-7 and J usage is TRBJ1-1; weak D call: TRBD1 (5 bases). The CDR3 consists of 15 residues. Germline values: CDR1 SSHAT, CDR2 FNYEAQ (reference sequence).

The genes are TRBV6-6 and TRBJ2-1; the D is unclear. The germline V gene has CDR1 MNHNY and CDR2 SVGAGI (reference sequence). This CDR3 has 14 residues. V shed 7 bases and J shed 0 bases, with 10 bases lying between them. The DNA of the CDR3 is TGTGCCAGCATACTCGGCCTCTCCTACAATGAGCAGTTCTTC. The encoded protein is CASILGLSYNEQFF.

Here the CDR3 reads CANAGTLGRATNEKLFF. CDR3 bases: TGCGCCAATGCCGGGACCCTAGGAAGGGCAACTAATGAAAAACTGTTTTTT. This rearrangement joins TRBV23-1 to TRBJ1-4, with a weak D call TRBD1 (5 bases). TRBV23-1 is an ORF, with its function uncertain. CDR3 length: 17 amino acids. V lost 10 bases and J lost 0, with 21 bases in between.